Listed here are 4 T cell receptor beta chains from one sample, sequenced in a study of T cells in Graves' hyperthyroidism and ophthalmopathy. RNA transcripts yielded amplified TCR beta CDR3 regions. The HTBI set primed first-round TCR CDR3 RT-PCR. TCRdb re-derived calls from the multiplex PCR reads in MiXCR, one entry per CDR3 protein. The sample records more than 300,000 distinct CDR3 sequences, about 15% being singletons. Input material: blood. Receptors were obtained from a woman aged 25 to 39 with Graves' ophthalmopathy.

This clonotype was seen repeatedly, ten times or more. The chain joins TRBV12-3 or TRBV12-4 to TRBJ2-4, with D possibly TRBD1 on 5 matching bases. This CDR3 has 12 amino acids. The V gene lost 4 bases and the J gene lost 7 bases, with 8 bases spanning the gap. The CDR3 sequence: CASSYDSNIQYF. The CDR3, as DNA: TGTGCCAGCAGTTACGACAGCAACATTCAGTACTTC.

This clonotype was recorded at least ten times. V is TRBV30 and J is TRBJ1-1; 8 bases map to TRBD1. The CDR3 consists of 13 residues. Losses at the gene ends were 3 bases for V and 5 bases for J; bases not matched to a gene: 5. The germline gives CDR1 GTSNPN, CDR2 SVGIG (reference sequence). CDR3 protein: CAWSRGLGTEAFF. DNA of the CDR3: TGTGCCTGGAGCAGGGGGCTAGGTACTGAAGCTTTCTTT.

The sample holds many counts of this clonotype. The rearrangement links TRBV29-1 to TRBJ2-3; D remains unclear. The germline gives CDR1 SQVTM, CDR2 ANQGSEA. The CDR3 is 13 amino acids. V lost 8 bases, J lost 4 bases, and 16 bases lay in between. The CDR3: CSPGPRLADTQYF. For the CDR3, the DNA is TGCAGCCCCGGACCTAGATTGGCAGATACGCAGTATTTT.

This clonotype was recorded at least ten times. The chain's CDR3 is CASSLIGVYGYTF. The CDR3 DNA sequence: TGTGCCAGCAGTTTAATCGGGGTATATGGCTACACCTTC. The V call is TRBV28, the J call TRBJ1-2; the D is unclear. V was trimmed by 2 bases and J by 5 bases, leaving 9 bases between them. The CDR3 covers 13 residues. Per the germline V gene, CDR1 is MDHEN and CDR2 is SYDVKM.